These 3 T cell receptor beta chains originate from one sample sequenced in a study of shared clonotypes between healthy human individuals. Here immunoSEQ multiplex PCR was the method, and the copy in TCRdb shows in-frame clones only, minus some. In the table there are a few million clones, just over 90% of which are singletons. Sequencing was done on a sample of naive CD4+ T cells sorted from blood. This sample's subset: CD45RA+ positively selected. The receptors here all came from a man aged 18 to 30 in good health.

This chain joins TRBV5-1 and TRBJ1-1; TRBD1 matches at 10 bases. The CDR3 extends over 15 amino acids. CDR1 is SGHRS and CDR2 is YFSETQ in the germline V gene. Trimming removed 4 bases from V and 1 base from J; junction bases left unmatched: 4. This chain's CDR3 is CASSGRDRGNTEAFF. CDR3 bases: TGCGCCAGCAGCGGCCGGGACAGGGGGAACACTGAAGCTTTCTTT.

Here the CDR3 reads CASSQDASRGTDTQYF. In DNA form, the CDR3 reads TGCGCCAGCAGCCAAGATGCCTCCAGGGGCACAGATACGCAGTATTTT. The rearrangement links TRBV4-1 to TRBJ2-3, with D possibly being TRBD1 (5 bases). The CDR3 consists of 16 residues. Per the germline V gene, CDR1 is MGHRA and CDR2 is YSYEKL. Trimming removed 0 bases at V and 1 base at J, with 11 bases between.

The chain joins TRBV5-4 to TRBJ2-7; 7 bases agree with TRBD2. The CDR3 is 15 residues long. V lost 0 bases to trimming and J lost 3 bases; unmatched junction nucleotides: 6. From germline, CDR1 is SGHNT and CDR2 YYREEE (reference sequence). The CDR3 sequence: CASSLEASGFYEQYF. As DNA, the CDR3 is TGTGCCAGCAGCTTGGAGGCTAGCGGTTTCTACGAGCAGTACTTC.